The clone carrying this T cell receptor (beta chain) is termed medium-sized (0.01 to 0.1%). V shed 4 bases, J shed 3 bases, and the junction held 6 bases outside the gene matches. This CDR3 spans 15 amino acids. Germline V lookup: CDR1 SGHKS, CDR2 YYEKEE (reference sequence). The data originate from a study of cytomegalovirus exposure and HLA in healthy donors. Primers: 60 Vbeta forward and 13 Jbeta reverse. The protocol was immunoSEQ multiplex PCR, while the TCRdb copy is restricted to in-frame clones and leaves out a portion. Altogether 150,000 to 200,000 clones are present, about 71% being singletons, with the ten largest covering around 3%.

The chain uses TRBV5-5 and TRBJ2-1, with 8 bases aligning to TRBD1. Material for sequencing was PBMCs. The clonotype was recovered from a woman aged 35 to 49 in good health and CMV-seropositive. This CDR3 reads CASSRGQGVYNEQFF. The CDR3 nucleotides are TGTGCCAGCAGCCGAGGACAGGGAGTCTACAATGAGCAGTTCTTC.